This T cell receptor (beta chain) was captured in a study of technical replicates of blood from a handful of donors. Germline V lookup: CDR1 MGHRA, CDR2 YSYEKL. The length of the CDR3 is 17 residues. V lost 0 bases, J lost 3 bases, and 17 bases lay in between. Sequencing used immunoSEQ multiplex PCR; TCRdb keeps in-frame clones, though not all of them. The sample carries approximately 94,000 clones, 90% to 96% recorded once. V usage is TRBV4-1 and J usage is TRBJ2-5; a weak D match, TRBD2 (5 bases). This receptor was obtained from a human donor in good health. Material: T cells isolated from PBMCs. Here the CDR3 reads CASSQDGETRPKETQYF. The DNA of the CDR3 is TGCGCCAGCAGCCAAGATGGGGAGACTCGCCCAAAAGAGACCCAGTACTTC.